The sequence of this TCR beta chain was determined in a study of beta chain features in type 1 diabetes. The authors reverse transcribed all of the isolated RNA, so sequencing captured expressed TCRB transcripts. Profiled with immunoSEQ multiplex PCR; TCRdb holds only in-frame clones, not every one. The sample carries around 160,000 clones, 7.5% to 9.5% recorded once. Turning to this clone: What it binds is not known.

Study-wide results and caveats: Shortening of TCRB CDR3s, moderate but significant, appeared in all four CD4+ subsets of Type 1 diabetes patients.

Germline CDR1 SGHVS, CDR2 FQNEAQ. Trimming at V came to 4 bases and at J to 7 bases, leaving 8 bases not matched to a gene. This CDR3 is built from 15 residues. The origin of this receptor is a woman aged 18-30 years with type 1 diabetes. V gene TRBV7-8 combines with J gene TRBJ2-4; 9 nucleotides agree with TRBD1. The specimen was central memory CD4+ T cells from blood. CDR3 region: CASSSTAGTGNIQYF. The CDR3 coding sequence is TGTGCCAGCAGCTCAACGGCCGGGACAGGGAACATTCAGTACTTC. Filled out from reference TRBV7-8 and TRBJ2-4, the complete variable domain reads GAGVSQSPRYKVAKRGQDVALRCDPISGHVSLFWYQQALGQGPEFLTYFQNEAQLDKSGLPSDRFFAERPEGSVSTLKIQRTQQEDSAVYLCASSSTAGTGNIQYFGAGTRLSVL.